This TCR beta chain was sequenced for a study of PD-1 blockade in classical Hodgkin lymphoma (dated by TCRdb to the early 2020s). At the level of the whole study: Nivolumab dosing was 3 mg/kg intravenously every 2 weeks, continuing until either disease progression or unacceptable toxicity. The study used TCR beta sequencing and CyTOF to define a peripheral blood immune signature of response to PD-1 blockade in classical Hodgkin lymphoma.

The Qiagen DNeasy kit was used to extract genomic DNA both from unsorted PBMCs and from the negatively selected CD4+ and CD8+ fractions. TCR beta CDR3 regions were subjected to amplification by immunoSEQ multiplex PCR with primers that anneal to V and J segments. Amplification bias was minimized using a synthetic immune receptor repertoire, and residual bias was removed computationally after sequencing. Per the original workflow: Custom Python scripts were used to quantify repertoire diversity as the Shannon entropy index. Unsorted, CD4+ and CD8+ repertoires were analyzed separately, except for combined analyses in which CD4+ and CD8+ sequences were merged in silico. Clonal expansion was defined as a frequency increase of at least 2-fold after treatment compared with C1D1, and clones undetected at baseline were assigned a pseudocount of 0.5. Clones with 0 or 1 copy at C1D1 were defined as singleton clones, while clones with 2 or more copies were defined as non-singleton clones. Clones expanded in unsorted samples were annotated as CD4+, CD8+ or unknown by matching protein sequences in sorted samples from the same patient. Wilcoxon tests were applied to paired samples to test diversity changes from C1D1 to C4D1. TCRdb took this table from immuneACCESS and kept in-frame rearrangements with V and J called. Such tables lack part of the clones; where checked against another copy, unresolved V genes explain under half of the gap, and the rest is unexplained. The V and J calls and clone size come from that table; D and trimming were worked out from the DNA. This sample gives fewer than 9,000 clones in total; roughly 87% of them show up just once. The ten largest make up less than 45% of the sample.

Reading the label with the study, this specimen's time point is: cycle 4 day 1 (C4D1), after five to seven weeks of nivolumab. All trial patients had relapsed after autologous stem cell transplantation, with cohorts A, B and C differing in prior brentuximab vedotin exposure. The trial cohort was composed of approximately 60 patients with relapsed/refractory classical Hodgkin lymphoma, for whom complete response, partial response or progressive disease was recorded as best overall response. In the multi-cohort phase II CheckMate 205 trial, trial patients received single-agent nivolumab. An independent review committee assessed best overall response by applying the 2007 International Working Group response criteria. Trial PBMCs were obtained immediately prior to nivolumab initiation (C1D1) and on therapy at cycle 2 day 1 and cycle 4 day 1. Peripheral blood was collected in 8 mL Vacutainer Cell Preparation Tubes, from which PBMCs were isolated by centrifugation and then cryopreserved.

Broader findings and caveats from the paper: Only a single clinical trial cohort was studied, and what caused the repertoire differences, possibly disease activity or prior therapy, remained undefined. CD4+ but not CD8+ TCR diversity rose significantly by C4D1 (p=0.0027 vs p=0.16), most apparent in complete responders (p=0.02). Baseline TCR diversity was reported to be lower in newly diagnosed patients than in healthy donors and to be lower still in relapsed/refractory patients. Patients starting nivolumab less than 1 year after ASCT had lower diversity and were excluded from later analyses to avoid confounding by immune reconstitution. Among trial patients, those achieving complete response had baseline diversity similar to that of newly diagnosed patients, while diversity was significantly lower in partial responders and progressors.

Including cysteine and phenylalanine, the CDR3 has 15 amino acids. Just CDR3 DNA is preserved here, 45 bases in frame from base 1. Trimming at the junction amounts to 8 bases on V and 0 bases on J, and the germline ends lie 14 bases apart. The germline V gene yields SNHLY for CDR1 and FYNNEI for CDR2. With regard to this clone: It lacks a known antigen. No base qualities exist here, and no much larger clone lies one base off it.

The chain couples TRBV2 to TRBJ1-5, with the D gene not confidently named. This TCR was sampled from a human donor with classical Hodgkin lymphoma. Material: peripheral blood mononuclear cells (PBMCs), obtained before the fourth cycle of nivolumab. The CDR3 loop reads CASGRRAYSNQPQHF. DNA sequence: TGTGCCAGCGGCCGTCGGGCTTATAGCAATCAGCCCCAGCATTTT.